Listed below are T cell receptor beta chains from one sample, sequenced in a study of blood T cell repertoires in COVID-19. This table comes from immunoSEQ multiplex PCR, and its TCRdb copy is limited to in-frame clones, with some not included. Among 290,000 or so clones, 90% were seen once, and the ten largest hold approximately 4%. The specimen sequenced was PBMCs or T cells enriched from blood (not recorded which). These receptors were collected from a woman between 18 and 29 years old with acute COVID-19. Each CDR3 is given with its conserved first and last residue. The order of the fields is V gene, J gene, clone size, CDR3 protein. Clone size, where shown, is once, few, many, or a class for clones that have expanded.

v_call: TRBV9; j_call: TRBJ2-2; clone_size: -; cdr3_aa: CASSDGTGPYTGELFF
v_call: TRBV28; j_call: TRBJ2-2; clone_size: -; cdr3_aa: CASSLSYGELFF
v_call: TRBV11-2; j_call: TRBJ1-4; clone_size: once; cdr3_aa: CASTELEGSAEKLFF
v_call: TRBV28; j_call: TRBJ2-7; clone_size: -; cdr3_aa: CASSSGKGAVYEQYF
v_call: TRBV5-4; j_call: TRBJ1-2; clone_size: -; cdr3_aa: CASSLGQGTGYGYTF
v_call: TRBV27; j_call: TRBJ1-3; clone_size: -; cdr3_aa: CASSSTGGSGNTIYF
v_call: TRBV7-3; j_call: TRBJ2-1; clone_size: -; cdr3_aa: CASSLSTSGSHWDEQFF
v_call: TRBV24-1; j_call: TRBJ1-4; clone_size: -; cdr3_aa: CATSDSTGEKLFF
v_call: TRBV10-3; j_call: TRBJ2-7; clone_size: -; cdr3_aa: CAISGPGTGANEQYF
v_call: TRBV5-1; j_call: TRBJ2-7; clone_size: -; cdr3_aa: CASSLDRVATEQYF
v_call: TRBV12-5; j_call: TRBJ1-1; clone_size: -; cdr3_aa: CASGLVRKGLRSDTEAFF
v_call: TRBV28; j_call: TRBJ2-2; clone_size: -; cdr3_aa: CASMWGGGTGELFF
v_call: TRBV6-4; j_call: TRBJ2-3; clone_size: -; cdr3_aa: CASSETSGATDTQYF
v_call: TRBV5-1; j_call: TRBJ1-3; clone_size: few; cdr3_aa: CASSLGGGSGNTIYF
v_call: TRBV29-1; j_call: TRBJ1-2; clone_size: -; cdr3_aa: CSAYPGQGRNYGYTF
v_call: TRBV7-2; j_call: TRBJ2-5; clone_size: -; cdr3_aa: CASSLMGQYQETQYF
v_call: TRBV5-1; j_call: TRBJ1-2; clone_size: -; cdr3_aa: CASSWSGTGVDGYTF
v_call: TRBV30; j_call: TRBJ1-2; clone_size: -; cdr3_aa: CAWSEGQGAFGYTF
v_call: TRBV9; j_call: TRBJ2-7; clone_size: -; cdr3_aa: CASSAGTIGEEQYF
v_call: TRBV18; j_call: TRBJ1-1; clone_size: -; cdr3_aa: CASSPPFSRVPNTEAFF
v_call: TRBV13; j_call: TRBJ1-4; clone_size: -; cdr3_aa: CASRRNRGRYNEKLFF
v_call: TRBV6-1; j_call: TRBJ2-7; clone_size: -; cdr3_aa: CASSEVVYSYEQYF
v_call: TRBV19; j_call: TRBJ1-6; clone_size: -; cdr3_aa: CASSTGIHNSPLHF
v_call: TRBV28; j_call: TRBJ1-2; clone_size: -; cdr3_aa: CASRLGAETGDGYTF
v_call: TRBV10-3; j_call: TRBJ2-7; clone_size: -; cdr3_aa: CAISESRGLAGEQYF
v_call: TRBV7-6; j_call: TRBJ2-3; clone_size: -; cdr3_aa: CASSLTSGGGYGTDTQYF
v_call: TRBV7-3; j_call: TRBJ2-7; clone_size: few; cdr3_aa: CASSLIAGAPEQYF
v_call: TRBV28; j_call: TRBJ1-2; clone_size: -; cdr3_aa: CASSLSAPTNYGYTF
v_call: TRBV27; j_call: TRBJ1-2; clone_size: -; cdr3_aa: CASRGGSGADYGYTF
v_call: TRBV30; j_call: TRBJ2-7; clone_size: -; cdr3_aa: CAWSVDSSYEQYF
v_call: TRBV5-1; j_call: TRBJ2-1; clone_size: -; cdr3_aa: CASSPRWTSGRDEQFF
v_call: TRBV28; j_call: TRBJ2-7; clone_size: -; cdr3_aa: CASSGPGQDLYEQYF
v_call: TRBV27; j_call: TRBJ1-1; clone_size: once; cdr3_aa: CASSSLDSLEAFF
v_call: TRBV5-5; j_call: TRBJ2-7; clone_size: -; cdr3_aa: CASSGTGDYEQYF
v_call: TRBV28; j_call: TRBJ1-5; clone_size: -; cdr3_aa: CASSPPSGEPQHF
v_call: TRBV11-2; j_call: TRBJ2-1; clone_size: -; cdr3_aa: CASKILAGGPYNEQFF
v_call: TRBV30; j_call: TRBJ2-3; clone_size: -; cdr3_aa: CAAGQAHSTDTQYF
v_call: TRBV28; j_call: TRBJ2-3; clone_size: -; cdr3_aa: CASSSRIAGYGDTQYF
v_call: TRBV25-1; j_call: TRBJ2-7; clone_size: once; cdr3_aa: CARKSRAPMAPYEGQYF
v_call: TRBV7-3; j_call: TRBJ2-7; clone_size: -; cdr3_aa: CASSLTGGRENEQYF
v_call: TRBV7-6; j_call: TRBJ1-2; clone_size: -; cdr3_aa: CASSRYTDNYGYTF
v_call: TRBV11-3; j_call: TRBJ2-3; clone_size: -; cdr3_aa: CASSPGLGGTTDTQYF
v_call: TRBV11-3; j_call: TRBJ2-1; clone_size: once; cdr3_aa: CASSLEEGPDNEQFF
v_call: TRBV19; j_call: TRBJ2-1; clone_size: -; cdr3_aa: CASSIRRLAGDGDEQFF